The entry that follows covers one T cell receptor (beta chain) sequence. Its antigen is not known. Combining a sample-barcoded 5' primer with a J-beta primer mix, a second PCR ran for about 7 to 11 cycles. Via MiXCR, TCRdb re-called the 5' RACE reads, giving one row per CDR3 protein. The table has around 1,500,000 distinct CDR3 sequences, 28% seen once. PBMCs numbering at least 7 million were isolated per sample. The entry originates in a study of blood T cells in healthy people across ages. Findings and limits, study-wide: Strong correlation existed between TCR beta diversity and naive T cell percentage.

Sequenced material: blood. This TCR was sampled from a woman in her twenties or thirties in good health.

This CDR3 reads CASSLAGTARETQYF. For the CDR3, the DNA is TGCGCCAGCAGCTTGGCGGGGACGGCCCGGGAGACCCAGTACTTC. This chain uses TRBV5-1 with TRBJ2-5, with D possibly called TRBD1 or TRBD2 (5 bases each). The CDR3 has 15 amino acids. Between the trimmed V and J ends, which lost 0 bases and 5 bases, there was a span of 14 bases. Per the germline V gene, CDR1 is SGHRS and CDR2 is YFSETQ.